This is a list of T cell receptor beta chains from one sample in a study of T cell changes during pregnancy in multiple sclerosis. Profiling relied on immunoSEQ multiplex PCR, and the TCRdb table lists in-frame clones only, not all of them. The data hold under 95,000 clones, with approximately 93% observed a single time. Sequencing used peripheral blood, obtained in the second trimester of pregnancy. The receptor set was obtained from a female donor in good health, enrolled as a control in a pregnancy study. Each CDR3 is given with its conserved first and last residue. A D gene is named only where the DNA matches it firmly. Only part of the rows carry a size: once, few, many, or a class if the clone is expanded.

CDR3nt,CDR3aa,j_gene,abundance,v_gene,d_gene
TGTGCCAGCAGCCAACAGGGTTCAGCCTCCTACGAGCAGTACTTC,CASSQQGSASYEQYF,TRBJ2-7,-,TRBV28,-
TGCGCCAGCAGCCAAGAAGGGGATATCGACGAGCAGTACTTC,CASSQEGDIDEQYF,TRBJ2-7,-,TRBV4-1,-
TGTGCCAGCAGCGTAGGGAGGGCCACAGATACGCAGTATTTT,CASSVGRATDTQYF,TRBJ2-3,-,TRBV9,-
TGTGCCAGTAGTATAGTGGGACAGGGACTAAATGAGCAGTTCTTC,CASSIVGQGLNEQFF,TRBJ2-1,-,TRBV19,TRBD1
TGTGCCAGCATACAGGGGGCGTACACTGAAGCTTTCTTT,CASIQGAYTEAFF,TRBJ1-1,once,TRBV2,TRBD1
TGCGCCAGCAGCCAATGGACTAGCGGGAGCCCCGAGCAGTACTTC,CASSQWTSGSPEQYF,TRBJ2-7,once,TRBV5-1,TRBD2
TGTGCCAGTAGTGCCTCCATAGGACTAGTGTCGTCAAGTGAGCAGTTCTTC,CASSASIGLVSSSEQFF,TRBJ2-1,-,TRBV19,TRBD2
TGTGCCAGTAGTATCGGGACTCCGTCCAGCTATGGCTACACCTTC,CASSIGTPSSYGYTF,TRBJ1-2,-,TRBV19,-
TGTGCCAGCAGCGTAGGTAGCGGGAGTTTAGATGAGCAGTTCTTC,CASSVGSGSLDEQFF,TRBJ2-1,-,TRBV9,TRBD2
TGTGCCAGCAGGCCAACTAGTATCCGAAGCGAGCAGTACTTC,CASRPTSIRSEQYF,TRBJ2-7,-,TRBV6-5,-
TGTGCCAGCAGCTTGAAGGGGGGGTGGACGAACACTGAAGCTTTCTTT,CASSLKGGWTNTEAFF,TRBJ1-1,-,TRBV5-5,-